This T cell receptor (beta chain) was found in a study of Graves' ophthalmopathy and Graves' hyperthyroidism. Using RNA transcripts, the TCR beta CDR3 regions were amplified. An initial RT-PCR round employing HTBI primers preceded a second-round multiplex PCR. One entry per CDR3 protein results from TCRdb running MiXCR on the multiplex PCR reads. The data show about 1.1 million distinct CDR3 sequences, with about 40% seen just once and over 8.5% held by the top ten. Germline loops: CDR1 SGHTA, CDR2 FQGNSA. There are 11 residues in the CDR3. V lost 6 bases, J lost 14 bases, and 11 bases lay in between.

The chain recombines TRBV7-2 with TRBJ2-6; D gene uncertain. Source material: peripheral blood or thyroid tissue (not recorded which). The clonotype comes from an adult man with Graves' hyperthyroidism. The CDR3 nucleotides read TGTGCCAGCAGTGAAGAGGTACTCCTGACTTTC. This gives the protein CASSEEVLLTF.